In its sample, the clone carrying this T cell receptor beta chain is medium-sized. Here immunoSEQ multiplex PCR was the method, and the copy in TCRdb shows in-frame clones only, minus some. The sample lists 6,000 to 9,000 clones; roughly three quarters were seen once. This specimen comes from a study of OX40 agonist ivuxolimab in advanced cancers. Study at large: Administration of intravenous ivuxolimab to patients occurred every 2 weeks at 0.01 to 10 mg/kg. People who had prior anti-PD-1, anti-PD-L1 or anti-CTLA-4 therapy could take part, and about 37% had some.

Source: CD4+ or CD8+ T cells sorted from blood, taken in a trial of the OX40 agonist ivuxolimab. The receptor was isolated from an adult with an advanced solid tumor such as melanoma, head and neck, liver or kidney cancer.

CDR3 sequence (DNA): TGTGCCAGCAGTTGGACTAGCCCCGGGGAGCTGTTTTTT. Protein: CASSWTSPGELFF. The chain joins TRBV27 to TRBJ2-2; 8 positions agree with TRBD2. Germline V gene sequence: CDR1 MNHEY, CDR2 SMNVEV (reference sequence). V trimming: 4 bases; J trimming: 6 bases; junction bases outside the gene matches: 1. The CDR3 sequence is 13 residues long.